This TCR beta chain emerged from a study of T cell repertoires in cytomegalovirus infection. MiXCR, run by TCRdb on the reads, gives a single entry per CDR3 protein. The top ten hold about 14% of the sample, which has approximately 910,000 distinct CDR3 sequences, less than 40% seen once. V was clipped by 4 bases and J by 2 bases; unmatched bases: 17. The CDR3 runs 18 residues. CDR1 is SGHVS, CDR2 FQNEAQ, per germline. This clonotype was found once. What it binds is unknown. The genes are TRBV7-8 and TRBJ2-7; 7 bases align to TRBD1. Sequences were derived from cultured CD8+ T cells from PBMCs, sampled from culture after CMV antigen stimulation. The TCR was taken from a human donor in good health (CMV status not recorded). Some clones in this sample may be carry-over from other donors' samples. CDR3 residues: CASSSILRIPGQPYEQYF. CDR3 coding DNA: TGTGCCAGCAGCTCAATCCTTCGAATCCCGGGACAGCCCTACGAGCAGTACTTC.